This T cell receptor (beta chain) was documented in a study of blood T cell repertoires in COVID-19. Sequenced by immunoSEQ multiplex PCR; TCRdb stores in-frame clones only, minus some. The table records around 310,000 clones, 89% of them present only once. CDR1 and CDR2 from the germline V gene are SNHLY and FYNNEI. The CDR3 loop spans 13 amino acids. V gave up 6 bases and J gave up 4 bases; unmatched junction bases: 2. Source material: PBMCs or T cells enriched from blood (not recorded which). V usage is TRBV2 and J usage is TRBJ2-3; 9 nucleotides agree with TRBD2. This receptor was identified in a woman aged 40 to 55 who had recovered from COVID-19. CDR3 sequence (DNA): TGTGCCAGCAGGCGACTAGCGGCAGATACGCAGTATTTT. Protein product: CASRRLAADTQYF.